A selection of T cell receptor beta chains follows, all from one sample in a study of neoadjuvant anti-PD-1 for oral cavity cancer. Generated by immunoSEQ multiplex PCR, the TCRdb table keeps only in-frame clones and is missing some. The data contain approximately 35,000 clones, roughly 89% of them singletons. The sample consisted of PBMCs, taken before nivolumab (anti-PD-1) treatment. The origin of the receptors is a person between 35 and 79 years old with oral cavity squamous cell carcinoma. CDR3s include the opening cysteine and the closing phenylalanine or tryptophan. D genes are given only for firm matches. Clone sizes are given selectively: once, few, many, or a class where the clone is expanded.

J: TRBJ1-4; V: TRBV4-1; D: TRBD1; length: 15; size: .; DNA: TGCGCCAGCAGCCAATTCGAGGACAGGGCCGAAAAACTGTTTTTT; CDR3: CASSQFEDRAEKLFF
J: TRBJ2-5; V: TRBV5-1; D: .; length: 13; size: .; DNA: TGCGCCAGCAGCTTGGGACTACAAGAGACCCAGTACTTC; CDR3: CASSLGLQETQYF
J: TRBJ2-2; V: TRBV25-1; D: .; length: 15; size: .; DNA: TGTGCCAGCAGGGCAAGTTTTGCGAACACCGGGGAGCTGTTTTTT; CDR3: CASRASFANTGELFF
J: TRBJ2-1; V: TRBV12-5; D: TRBD2; length: 15; size: .; DNA: TGTGCTAGTGCCCCGGGACTACCTCCGAACAATGAGCAGTTCTTC; CDR3: CASAPGLPPNNEQFF
J: TRBJ1-1; V: TRBV7-6; D: .; length: 13; size: few; DNA: TGTGCCAGCAGCCACTTACAACCCGCTGAAGCTTTCTTT; CDR3: CASSHLQPAEAFF
J: TRBJ2-2; V: TRBV10-3; D: .; length: 13; size: .; DNA: TGTGCCAGCACTACACCTAACACCGGGGAGCTGTTTTTT; CDR3: CASTTPNTGELFF
J: TRBJ1-1; V: TRBV6-5; D: TRBD1; length: 14; size: .; DNA: TGTGCCAGCAGGGCAGGACAGGTGAACACTGAAGCTTTCTTT; CDR3: CASRAGQVNTEAFF
J: TRBJ2-7; V: TRBV2; D: .; length: 16; size: .; DNA: TGTGCCAGCAACAGAAAATGGCAGGGTGGGAGTAACGAGCAGTACTTC; CDR3: CASNRKWQGGSNEQYF
J: TRBJ1-1; V: TRBV5-4; D: .; length: 16; size: .; DNA: TGTGCCAGCAGCTTGGGGGGATTCTCAGCCGAGGGGGGAGCTTTCTTT; CDR3: CASSLGGFSAEGGAFF
J: TRBJ1-1; V: TRBV19; D: .; length: 13; size: .; DNA: TGTGCCAGTAGCCAGACAGTGAACACTGAAGCTTTCTTT; CDR3: CASSQTVNTEAFF
J: TRBJ2-4; V: TRBV7-2; D: TRBD1; length: 14; size: .; DNA: TGTGCCAGCAGCCCAGGACAGGCAGCAAACATTCAGTACTTC; CDR3: CASSPGQAANIQYF
J: TRBJ2-2; V: TRBV5-1; D: .; length: 13; size: .; DNA: TGCGCCAGCAGCTTGAAGGGGTCCGGGGAGCTGTTTTTT; CDR3: CASSLKGSGELFF
J: TRBJ2-7; V: TRBV10-3; D: TRBD2; length: 17; size: .; DNA: TGTGCCATCAGTGTTTCCCTAATAGCGGGGAAGTCCTACGAGCAGTACTTC; CDR3: CAISVSLIAGKSYEQYF
J: TRBJ1-2; V: TRBV4-1; D: .; length: 13; size: .; DNA: TGCGCCAGCAGCTACGGGACCAGGGATGGCTACACCTTC; CDR3: CASSYGTRDGYTF
J: TRBJ1-1; V: TRBV6-5; D: TRBD1; length: 15; size: .; DNA: TGTGCCAGCAGTTATTCTAACAGGGGGTCCACTGAAGCTTTCTTT; CDR3: CASSYSNRGSTEAFF
J: TRBJ2-2; V: TRBV5-1; D: .; length: 15; size: .; DNA: TGCGCCAGCAGCTTGGTCCGGGGGAGCACCGGGGAGCTGTTTTTT; CDR3: CASSLVRGSTGELFF
J: TRBJ2-5; V: TRBV28; D: TRBD2; length: 17; size: .; DNA: TGTGCCAGCAGTTTCCAACTAGCGGGGGGGACGAAAGAGACCCAGTACTTC; CDR3: CASSFQLAGGTKETQYF
J: TRBJ2-5; V: TRBV15; D: TRBD2; length: 18; size: .; DNA: TGTGCCACCAGCAGAGCCTCTCGGGTAGCGGGGCCCCGAGAGACCCAGTACTTC; CDR3: CATSRASRVAGPRETQYF
J: TRBJ1-4; V: TRBV29-1; D: .; length: 12; size: .; DNA: TGCAGCGTTTATAACAGGGAGGAAAAACTGTTTTTT; CDR3: CSVYNREEKLFF
J: TRBJ1-2; V: TRBV5-1; D: TRBD1; length: 16; size: .; DNA: TGCGCCAGCAGCTTGGGAGGGGGCAACCTTAACTATGGCTACACCTTC; CDR3: CASSLGGGNLNYGYTF
J: TRBJ1-2; V: TRBV7-8; D: .; length: 17; size: few; DNA: TGTGCCAGCAGCTTGTGGGGACAACCCGAGGTGGACTATGGCTACACCTTC; CDR3: CASSLWGQPEVDYGYTF
J: TRBJ2-2; V: TRBV6-1; D: .; length: 13; size: .; DNA: TGTGCCAGCAGTGGGCAGGGACCCGGGGAGCTGTTTTTT; CDR3: CASSGQGPGELFF
J: TRBJ2-5; V: TRBV14; D: TRBD1; length: 17; size: .; DNA: TGTGCCAGCAGCCGACTTCGTAGCGGACAGGGGAGGGAGACCCAGTACTTC; CDR3: CASSRLRSGQGRETQYF
J: TRBJ1-4; V: TRBV16; D: .; length: 15; size: .; DNA: TGTGCCAGCAGCCAATCTGGAGGTCTGGGGGAAAAACTGTTTTTT; CDR3: CASSQSGGLGEKLFF
J: TRBJ2-2; V: TRBV6-1; D: .; length: 15; size: .; DNA: TGTGCCAGCAGTGAAGCGACCGGAGGCACCGGGGAGCTGTTTTTT; CDR3: CASSEATGGTGELFF